These 2 T cell receptor beta chains were sequenced from one sample in a study of T cell responses to AZD1222 COVID-19 vaccine. Clones were sequenced by immunoSEQ multiplex PCR, and TCRdb holds only the in-frame ones, with some missing. The sample has about 120,000 clones; 75% to 95% are singletons. The source was peripheral blood, collected on day 0 of AZD1222 vaccination. The receptor source for this set is an adult in good health.

Concerning this clone itself: Other DNA variants within this sample encode the same CDR3. The V call is TRBV7-9, the J call TRBJ2-7; D is uncertain. Germline V lookup: CDR1 SEHNR, CDR2 FQNEAQ (reference sequence). The length of the CDR3 is 11 residues. V was pared by 4 bases and J by 4 bases, with 5 bases between. The CDR3 DNA sequence: TGTGCCAGCAGCTCTACGTACGAGCAGTACTTC. Amino acid sequence: CASSSTYEQYF.

The chain employs TRBV6-4 and TRBJ1-5; D not resolved. V lost 2 bases and J 0 bases, leaving 5 bases between the germline ends. The CDR3 runs 14 residues. CDR1 is MRHNA, CDR2 SNTAGT, per germline. CDR3 loop: CASSDNYSNQPQHF. The DNA for the CDR3 is TGTGCCAGCAGTGACAACTATAGCAATCAGCCCCAGCATTTT.